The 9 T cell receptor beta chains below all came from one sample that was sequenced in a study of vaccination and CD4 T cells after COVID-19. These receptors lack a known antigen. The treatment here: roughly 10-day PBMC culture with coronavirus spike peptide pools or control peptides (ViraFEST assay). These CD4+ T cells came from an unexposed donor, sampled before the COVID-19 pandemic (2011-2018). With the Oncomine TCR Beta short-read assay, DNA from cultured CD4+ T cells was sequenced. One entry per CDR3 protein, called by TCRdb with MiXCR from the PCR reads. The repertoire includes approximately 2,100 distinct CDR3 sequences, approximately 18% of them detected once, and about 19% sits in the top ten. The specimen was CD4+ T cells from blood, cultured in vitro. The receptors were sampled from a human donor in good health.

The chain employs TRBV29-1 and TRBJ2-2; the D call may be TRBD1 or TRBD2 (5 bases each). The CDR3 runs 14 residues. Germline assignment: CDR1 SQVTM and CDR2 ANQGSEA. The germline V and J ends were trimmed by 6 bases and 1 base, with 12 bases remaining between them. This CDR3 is CSVLGAGNTGELFF. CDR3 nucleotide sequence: TGCAGCGTACTAGGGGCAGGGAACACCGGGGAGCTGTTTTTT.

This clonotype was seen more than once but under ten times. This CDR3 reads CASSLPGGAGETQYF. Written as DNA, the CDR3 is TGCGCCAGCAGCTTGCCAGGGGGCGCCGGAGAGACCCAGTACTTC. This chain joins TRBV5-1 and TRBJ2-5, with 8 nucleotides matching TRBD1. In germline, CDR1 is SGHRS, CDR2 YFSETQ. V lost 1 base and J lost 4; bases outside the gene matches: 6. The CDR3 is 15 residues long.

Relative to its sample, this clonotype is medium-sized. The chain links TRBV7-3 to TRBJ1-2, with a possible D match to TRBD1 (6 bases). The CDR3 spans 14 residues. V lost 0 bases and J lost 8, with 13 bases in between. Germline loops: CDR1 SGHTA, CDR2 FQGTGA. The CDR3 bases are TGTGCCAGCAGCTTAACGAAGGGGCAGGGGGGCTACACCTTC. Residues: CASSLTKGQGGYTF.

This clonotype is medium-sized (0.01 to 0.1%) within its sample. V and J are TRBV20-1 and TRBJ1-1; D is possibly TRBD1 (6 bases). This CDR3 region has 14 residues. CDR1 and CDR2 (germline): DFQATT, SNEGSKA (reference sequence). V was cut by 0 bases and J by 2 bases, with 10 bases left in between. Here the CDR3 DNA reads TGCAGTGCTAGAGATGGCAGGGGTAACACTGAAGCTTTCTTT. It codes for CSARDGRGNTEAFF.

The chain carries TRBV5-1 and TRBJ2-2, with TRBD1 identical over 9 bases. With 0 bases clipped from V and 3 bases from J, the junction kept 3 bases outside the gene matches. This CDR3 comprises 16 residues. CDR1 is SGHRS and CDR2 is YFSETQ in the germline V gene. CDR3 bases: TGCGCCAGCAGCTTGGCGGGACAGGGAGACACCGGGGAGCTGTTTTTT. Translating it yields CASSLAGQGDTGELFF.

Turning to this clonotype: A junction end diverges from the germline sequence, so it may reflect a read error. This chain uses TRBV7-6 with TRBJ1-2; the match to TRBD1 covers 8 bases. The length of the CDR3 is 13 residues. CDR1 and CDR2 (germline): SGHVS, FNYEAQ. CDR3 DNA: TGTGCCAGCAGCTCGTATCCGGGCAGGGGGCGGGGATTC. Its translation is CASSSYPGRGRGF.

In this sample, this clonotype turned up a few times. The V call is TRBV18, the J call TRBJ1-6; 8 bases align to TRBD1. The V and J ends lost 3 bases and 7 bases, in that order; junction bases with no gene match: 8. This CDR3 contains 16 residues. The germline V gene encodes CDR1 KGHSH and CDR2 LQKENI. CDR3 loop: CASSPVGQGVNSPLHF. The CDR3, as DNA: TGTGCCAGCTCACCCGTAGGACAGGGAGTAAATTCACCCCTCCACTTT.

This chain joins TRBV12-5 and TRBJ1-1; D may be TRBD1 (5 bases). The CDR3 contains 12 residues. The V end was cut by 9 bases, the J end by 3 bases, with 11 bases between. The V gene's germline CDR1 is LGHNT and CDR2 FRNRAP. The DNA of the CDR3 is TGTGCTAGCTCCGGGACGTACACTGAAGCTTTCTTT. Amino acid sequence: CASSGTYTEAFF.

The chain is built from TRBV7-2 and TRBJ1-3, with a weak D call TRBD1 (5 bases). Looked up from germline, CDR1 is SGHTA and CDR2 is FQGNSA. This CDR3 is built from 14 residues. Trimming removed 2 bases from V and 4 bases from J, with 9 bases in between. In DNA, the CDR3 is TGTGCCAGCAGCTTATGGGGGTTCGGAAACACCATATATTTT. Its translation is CASSLWGFGNTIYF.